A selection of T cell receptor beta chains follows, all from one sample in a study of beta chain features in type 1 diabetes. Sequenced by immunoSEQ multiplex PCR; TCRdb stores in-frame clones only, minus some. Among over 600,000 clones, under 15% were seen once, and the ten largest hold more than 0.09%. Sequencing was performed on naive CD4+ T cells from blood. The receptor source for this set is a man under 40 with type 1 diabetes. CDR3s include the opening cysteine and the closing phenylalanine or tryptophan. D genes are given only for firm matches. Part of the rows lack a size; the others show once, few, many or a class for expanded clones.

NA,TRBV7-2,NA,TRBJ2-5,TGTGCCAGCAGTCCCCGGGACGGTGAGACCCAGTACTTC,CASSPRDGETQYF
TRBD2,TRBV5-4,few,TRBJ2-3,TGTGCCAGCAGCTTGACTAGCGGGGGGACCTATACGCAGTATTTT,CASSLTSGGTYTQYF
NA,TRBV9,few,TRBJ2-2,TGTGCCAGCAGCGTAGTTCAGGGGTCCGGGGAGCTGTTTTTT,CASSVVQGSGELFF
NA,TRBV6-5,NA,TRBJ2-4,TGTGCCAGCAGTACAGGTCTCGGGAACATTCAGTACTTC,CASSTGLGNIQYF
NA,TRBV11-2,few,TRBJ1-2,TGTGCCAGCAGCTCCGAAGGCTATGGCTACACCTTC,CASSSEGYGYTF
TRBD1,TRBV5-4,few,TRBJ1-4,TGTGCCAGCAGCTTGCTAGGGACAGGGGATAATGAAAAACTGTTTTTT,CASSLLGTGDNEKLFF
NA,TRBV30,few,TRBJ1-4,TGTGCCTGGAGTGTACGTAGCCCCTTCAGGGAAAAACTGTTTTTT,CAWSVRSPFREKLFF
NA,TRBV7-9,NA,TRBJ2-3,TGTGCCAGCAGCTTTGGGGTGAGCACAGATACGCAGTATTTT,CASSFGVSTDTQYF
NA,TRBV7-9,NA,TRBJ2-2,TGTGCCAGCAGCTTGGTTACAACCGTGAACACCGGGGAGCTGTTTTTT,CASSLVTTVNTGELFF
NA,TRBV5-1,NA,TRBJ2-5,TGCGCCAGCAGCTTCCAGGGGTGGCAAGAGACCCAGTACTTC,CASSFQGWQETQYF
TRBD1,TRBV28,few,TRBJ1-2,TGTGCCAGCAGTTCACGAAGAGGACAGGGTTTACGCGGCTACACCTTC,CASSSRRGQGLRGYTF
NA,TRBV5-1,once,TRBJ2-5,TGCGCCAGCAGCTCACAGGTCGCCCAAGAGACCCAGTACTTC,CASSSQVAQETQYF
TRBD2,TRBV12-5,few,TRBJ2-1,TGTGCTAGTGGTTCGGAGCAGGGCGGGGGATTCTTC,CASGSEQGGGFF
TRBD2,TRBV19,once,TRBJ2-3,TGTGCCAGTTATAGTAGCGGGGGCACAGATACGCAGTATTTT,CASYSSGGTDTQYF
NA,TRBV7-8,few,TRBJ1-2,TGTGCCAGCGGGATTAACTATGGCTACACCTTC,CASGINYGYTF
TRBD2,TRBV14,NA,TRBJ2-1,TGTGCCAGCAGCCAAGCGCTAGCGGGGACCAATGAGCAGTTCTTC,CASSQALAGTNEQFF